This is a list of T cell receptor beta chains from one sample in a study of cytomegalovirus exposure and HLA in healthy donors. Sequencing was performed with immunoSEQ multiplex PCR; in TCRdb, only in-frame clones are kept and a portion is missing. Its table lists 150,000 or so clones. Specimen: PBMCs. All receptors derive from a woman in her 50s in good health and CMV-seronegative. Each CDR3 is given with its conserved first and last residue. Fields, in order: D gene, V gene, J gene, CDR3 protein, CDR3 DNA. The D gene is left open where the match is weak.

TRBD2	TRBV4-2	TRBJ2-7	CASSPRASGGSGYEQYF	TGTGCCAGCAGCCCCAGGGCTAGCGGGGGATCTGGGTACGAGCAGTACTTC
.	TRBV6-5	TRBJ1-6	CASGPTNSPLHF	TGTGCCAGCGGTCCAACAAATTCACCCCTCCACTTT
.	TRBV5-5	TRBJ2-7	CASSLGSTLAYEQYF	TGTGCCAGCAGCTTAGGGAGCACCCTTGCCTACGAGCAGTACTTC
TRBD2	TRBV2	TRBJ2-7	CASSSSGRARQYF	TGTGCCAGCAGTTCTAGCGGGAGGGCCCGGCAGTACTTC
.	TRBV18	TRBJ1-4	CASSPAGGAGGDEKLFF	TGTGCCAGCTCACCGGCCGGCGGGGCAGGCGGGGATGAAAAACTGTTTTTT
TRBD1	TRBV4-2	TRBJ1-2	CASRHGQGARGYTF	TGTGCCAGCAGACACGGACAGGGGGCGCGCGGCTACACCTTC
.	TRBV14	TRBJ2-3	CASSRTAFTDTQYF	TGTGCCAGCAGCCGGACAGCCTTCACAGATACGCAGTATTTT
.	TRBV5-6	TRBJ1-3	CASSLATGNTIYF	TGTGCCAGCAGCTTAGCCACTGGAAACACCATATATTTT
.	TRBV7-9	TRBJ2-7	CASSLFQGSDYEQYF	TGTGCCAGCAGCTTATTCCAGGGGAGTGATTACGAGCAGTACTTC
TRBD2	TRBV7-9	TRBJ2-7	CASSWTSGAYEQYF	TGTGCCAGCAGCTGGACTAGCGGGGCGTATGAGCAGTACTTC
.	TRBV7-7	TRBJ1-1	CASSLQENTEAFF	TGTGCTAGCAGCTTACAGGAGAACACTGAAGCTTTCTTT
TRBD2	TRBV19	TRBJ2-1	CASSSRGRLAGGYNEQFF	TGTGCCAGTAGTAGCAGGGGCCGACTAGCGGGAGGCTACAATGAGCAGTTCTTC
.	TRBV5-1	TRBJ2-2	CASSSSGTRNTGELFF	TGCGCCAGCAGCTCCTCCGGGACACGGAACACCGGGGAGCTGTTTTTT
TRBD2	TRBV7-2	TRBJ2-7	CASSPSSGYEQYF	TGTGCCAGCAGCCCTTCTAGCGGATACGAGCAGTACTTC
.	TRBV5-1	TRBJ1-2	CASSLLVGDGYTF	TGCGCCAGCAGCCTACTGGTCGGGGATGGCTACACCTTC
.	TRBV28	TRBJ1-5	CASTPGAGDQPQHF	TGTGCCAGCACTCCCGGGGCAGGGGATCAGCCCCAGCATTTT
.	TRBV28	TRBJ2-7	CASSLPQGYEQYF	TGTGCCAGCAGTTTACCCCAGGGATACGAGCAGTACTTC
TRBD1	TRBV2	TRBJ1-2	CASRDRGTNYGYTF	TGTGCCAGCAGAGACAGGGGAACTAACTATGGCTACACCTTC
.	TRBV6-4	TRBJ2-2	CASSGPWRNTGELFF	TGTGCCAGCAGTGGCCCGTGGAGAAACACCGGGGAGCTGTTTTTT
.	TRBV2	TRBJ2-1	CASWGGAYNEQFF	TGTGCCAGCTGGGGCGGGGCCTACAATGAGCAGTTCTTC
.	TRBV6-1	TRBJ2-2	CASSGQTEPGELFF	TGTGCCAGCAGTGGTCAAACTGAACCCGGGGAGCTGTTTTTT
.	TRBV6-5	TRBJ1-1	CASSQGGAEAFF	TGTGCCAGCAGTCAGGGCGGGGCTGAAGCTTTCTTT
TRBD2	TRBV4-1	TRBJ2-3	CASSQDHSGGAPDTQYF	TGCGCCAGCAGCCAAGATCATTCCGGGGGGGCCCCGGATACGCAGTATTTT
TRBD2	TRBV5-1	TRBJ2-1	CASSLASGGYNEQFF	TGCGCCAGCAGCTTGGCTTCGGGAGGCTACAATGAGCAGTTCTTC
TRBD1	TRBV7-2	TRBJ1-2	CASSLRQGGGYTF	TGTGCCAGCAGCTTACGGCAGGGGGGAGGCTACACCTTC
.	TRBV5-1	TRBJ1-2	CASSLDVGASLTHGYTF	TGCGCCAGCAGCTTGGACGTGGGGGCGTCCCTCACCCATGGCTACACCTTC
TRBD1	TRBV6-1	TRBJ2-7	CASSEAIGTGYEQYF	TGTGCCAGCAGTGAAGCAATCGGGACAGGGTACGAGCAGTACTTC
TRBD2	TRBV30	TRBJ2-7	CASGTTYEQYF	TGTGCCTCCGGGACTACTTACGAGCAGTACTTC
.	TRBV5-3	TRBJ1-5	CARSPRTANQPQHF	TGTGCCAGAAGTCCCCGGACAGCCAATCAGCCCCAGCATTTT
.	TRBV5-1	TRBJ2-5	CASSSAGGAFTQYF	TGCGCCAGCAGCTCAGCCGGCGGTGCCTTTACCCAGTACTTC
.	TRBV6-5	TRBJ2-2	CASSLNTGELFF	TGTGCCAGCAGTCTTAACACCGGGGAGCTGTTTTTT
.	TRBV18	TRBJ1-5	CASSREGSGMGNQPQHF	TGTGCCAGCTCACGTGAGGGCAGTGGGATGGGGAATCAGCCCCAGCATTTT
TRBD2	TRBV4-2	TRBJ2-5	CASSPRGGGKTQYF	TGTGCCAGCAGCCCCCGGGGGGGCGGAAAGACCCAGTACTTC
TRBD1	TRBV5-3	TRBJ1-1	CARSLQGDEAFF	TGTGCCAGAAGCCTCCAGGGGGATGAAGCTTTCTTT
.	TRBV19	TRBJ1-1	CASSNGRDTEAFF	TGTGCCAGTAGTAACGGGAGGGACACTGAAGCTTTCTTT
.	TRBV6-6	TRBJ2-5	CASSYSETQYF	TGTGCCAGCAGTTACAGCGAGACCCAGTACTTC
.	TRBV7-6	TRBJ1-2	CASSSQTGGQRNYGYTF	TGTGCCAGCAGCTCGCAGACTGGGGGCCAGAGGAACTATGGCTACACCTTC
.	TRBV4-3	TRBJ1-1	CASSHRGWNTEAFF	TGCGCCAGCAGCCATCGAGGCTGGAACACTGAAGCTTTCTTT
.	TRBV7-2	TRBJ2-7	CASSLVSGHAANLNYEQYF	TGTGCCAGCAGCTTAGTAAGTGGACACGCCGCCAACCTCAACTACGAGCAGTACTTC
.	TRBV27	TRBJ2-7	CASSPGDSYEQYF	TGTGCCAGCAGTCCAGGGGACTCCTACGAGCAGTACTTC
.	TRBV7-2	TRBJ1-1	CASSLNGHTEAFF	TGTGCCAGCAGCTTAAATGGCCACACTGAAGCTTTCTTT
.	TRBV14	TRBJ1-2	CASSQAVRGGLYGYTF	TGTGCCAGCAGCCAAGCCGTTCGTGGGGGCCTTTATGGCTACACCTTC
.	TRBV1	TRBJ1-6	CTSSQDEVPGTVNSPLHF	TGCACCAGCAGCCAAGATGAAGTTCCGGGGACAGTTAATTCACCCCTCCACTTT
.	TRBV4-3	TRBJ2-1	CASSQVGGEGSGNEQFF	TGCGCCAGCAGCCAAGTCGGTGGGGAAGGGAGCGGAAATGAGCAGTTCTTC
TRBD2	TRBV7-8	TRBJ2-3	CASSLARTSWDTQYF	TGTGCCAGCAGCTTAGCGAGGACTAGCTGGGATACGCAGTATTTT
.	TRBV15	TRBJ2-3	CATSRAGGRGTDTQYF	TGTGCCACCAGCAGAGCCGGGGGGCGGGGCACAGATACGCAGTATTTT
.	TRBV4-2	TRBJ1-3	CASSQAFQREYLSGNTIYF	TGTGCCAGCAGCCAAGCTTTCCAACGCGAGTATCTCTCTGGAAACACCATATATTTT
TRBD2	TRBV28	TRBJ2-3	CASSPTPTSGSSTDTQYF	TGTGCCAGCAGTCCCACTCCAACTAGCGGGAGTTCAACAGATACGCAGTATTTT
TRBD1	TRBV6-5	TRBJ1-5	CASSRTGGQPQHF	TGTGCCAGCAGTAGGACAGGGGGTCAGCCCCAGCATTTT
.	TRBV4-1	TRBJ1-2	CASSLQGSGYGYTF	TGCGCCAGCAGCCTACAGGGTTCAGGTTATGGCTACACCTTC
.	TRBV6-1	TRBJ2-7	CASSVDSQGSYEQYF	TGTGCCAGCAGTGTAGACTCACAGGGTTCCTACGAGCAGTACTTC
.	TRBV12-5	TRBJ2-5	CASGPDNQETQYF	TGTGCTAGTGGTCCGGACAACCAAGAGACCCAGTACTTC
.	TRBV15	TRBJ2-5	CATSRDSNRLGQETQYF	TGTGCCACCAGCAGAGATTCGAACCGACTAGGTCAAGAGACCCAGTACTTC
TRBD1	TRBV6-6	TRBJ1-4	CASRWDRGEGKLFF	TGTGCCAGCAGATGGGACAGGGGGGAGGGAAAACTGTTTTTT
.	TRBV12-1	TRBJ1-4	CASSFGQGGEKLFF	TGTGCCAGCAGCTTTGGACAGGGAGGTGAAAAACTGTTTTTT
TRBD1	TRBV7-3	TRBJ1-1	CASSRGQGHTEAFF	TGTGCCAGCAGCCGGGGACAGGGACACACTGAAGCTTTCTTT
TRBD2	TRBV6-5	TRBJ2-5	CASSYLSSGGQETQYF	TGTGCCAGCAGTTACCTCAGTAGCGGGGGGCAAGAGACCCAGTACTTC